The rows below give T cell receptor beta chains drawn from one sample of a study of shared clonotypes between healthy human individuals. The protocol was immunoSEQ multiplex PCR, while the TCRdb copy is restricted to in-frame clones and leaves out a portion. This sample carries some 1.5 million clones, around 98% of them seen once, and the ten largest clones take about 0.45%. The sequenced sample consisted of naive CD4+ T cells sorted from blood. These receptors were obtained from a young man in good health. Each CDR3 is given with its conserved first and last residue. The D gene is left open where the match is weak. Clone size, where shown, is once, few, many, or a class for clones that have expanded.

once	TRBD1	TRBJ2-7	TRBV7-2	TGTGCCAGCAGCTCGGGACAGGGCGAGGTCTACGAGCAGTACTTC	CASSSGQGEVYEQYF
NA	NA	TRBJ1-2	TRBV6-5	TGTGCCAGCAGTTCCGACTCGGGGGGGAAGAATGGCTACACCTTC	CASSSDSGGKNGYTF
NA	TRBD1	TRBJ2-7	TRBV9	TGTGCCAGCAGCCGGGACAGGGGTTCAGAGCAGTACTTC	CASSRDRGSEQYF
NA	TRBD2	TRBJ2-7	TRBV28	TGTGCCAGCAGCCCCAAGCGGGAGATGAGGTACGAGCAGTACTTC	CASSPKREMRYEQYF
NA	NA	TRBJ2-7	TRBV5-8	TGTGCCAGCAGCTTGCTGGGGCAGGGGTCCTACGAGCAGTACTTC	CASSLLGQGSYEQYF
NA	NA	TRBJ2-7	TRBV20-1	TGCAGTGCTAGATACTACGAGCAGTACTTC	CSARYYEQYF
NA	NA	TRBJ2-3	TRBV18	TGTGCCAGCTCATCGGACACAAACACAGATACGCAGTATTTT	CASSSDTNTDTQYF
NA	TRBD2	TRBJ2-2	TRBV19	TGTGCCAGTAGTATTAGCGGGCCGATGAACACCGGGGAGCTGTTTTTT	CASSISGPMNTGELFF
NA	NA	TRBJ2-7	TRBV5-1	TGCGCCAGCAGCTTCGAAACAGGGAACGCAAAGAAGCAGTACTTC	CASSFETGNAKKQYF
NA	NA	TRBJ2-3	TRBV2	TGTGCCAGCAGTGATGGACTCTGGGGAGATACGCAGTATTTT	CASSDGLWGDTQYF
NA	NA	TRBJ1-1	TRBV4-1	TGCGCCAGCAGCCAAGCCAGTGGCACCCTTAGCACTGAAGCTTTCTTT	CASSQASGTLSTEAFF
NA	NA	TRBJ2-7	TRBV28	TGTGCCACCGGTATGAGCTACGAGCAGTACTTC	CATGMSYEQYF
NA	NA	TRBJ2-1	TRBV20-1	TGCAGTGCTAGAGCGGGTGGGGAGCAGTTCTTC	CSARAGGEQFF
NA	NA	TRBJ2-5	TRBV18	TGTGCCAGCTCACCGTTGGGGGGGACCCAGTACTTC	CASSPLGGTQYF
NA	TRBD2	TRBJ2-3	TRBV11-2	TGTGCCAGCAGCTCCCAGCGGGAGGATAACACAGATACGCAGTATTTT	CASSSQREDNTDTQYF
NA	NA	TRBJ2-1	TRBV2	TGTGCCAGCATTGCAGGCTTAGCCTACAATGAGCAGTTCTTC	CASIAGLAYNEQFF
NA	TRBD2	TRBJ2-7	TRBV11-2	TGTGCCAGCAGCAGACTAGCGGGACGATACTCTTCCTACGAGCAGTACTTC	CASSRLAGRYSSYEQYF
NA	NA	TRBJ1-3	TRBV30	TGTGCCTTCGACTTCGACTCTGGAAACACCATATATTTT	CAFDFDSGNTIYF
once	NA	TRBJ2-7	TRBV1	TGCACCAGCAGCCGAAGCGGGAGGGCCCACGAGCAGTACTTC	CTSSRSGRAHEQYF
NA	TRBD2	TRBJ2-5	TRBV9	TGTGCCAGCAGCGTAGGGTCTAGCGGGTACCAAGAGACCCAGTACTTC	CASSVGSSGYQETQYF
NA	NA	TRBJ2-5	TRBV29-1	TGCAGCCATCGAGGGTGGGCACAAGAGACCCAGTACTTC	CSHRGWAQETQYF
once	NA	TRBJ1-2	TRBV5-1	TGCGCCAGCAGCCCGGACACGGGAGGTGGTGGCTACACCTTC	CASSPDTGGGGYTF
NA	TRBD2	TRBJ2-1	TRBV6-1	TGTGCCAGCAGTGAACTAGCGGGACCGCAGTTCTTC	CASSELAGPQFF
NA	NA	TRBJ2-7	TRBV7-6	TGTGCCAGCAGCTTAGAGCCATCCGGACCTTACGAGCAGTACTTC	CASSLEPSGPYEQYF
NA	NA	TRBJ2-6	TRBV7-9	TGTGCCTTCTTCGGGGCGGAGAGCTCTGGGGCCAACGTCCTGACTTTC	CAFFGAESSGANVLTF
NA	NA	TRBJ2-1	TRBV19	TGTGCCAGTAAAAATAGCAGGAGCTCCTACAATGAGCAGTTCTTC	CASKNSRSSYNEQFF
NA	TRBD1	TRBJ1-5	TRBV6-4	TGTGCCAGCAGTGAGGCAGGGGGCTTGGCCCAGCATTTT	CASSEAGGLAQHF
NA	NA	TRBJ2-2	TRBV7-7	TGTGCTAGCAGCTTAGAACGGAACACCGGGGAGCTGTTTTTT	CASSLERNTGELFF
once	TRBD1	TRBJ2-1	TRBV10-1	TGCGCCAGCAGTGATCTGGCAGGACAGGGGGCAGGTGAGCAGTTCTTC	CASSDLAGQGAGEQFF
NA	NA	TRBJ1-4	TRBV6-1	TGTGCCAGCACCTCCCGTCGGGGGTCTAATGAAAAACTGTTTTTT	CASTSRRGSNEKLFF
NA	NA	TRBJ2-7	TRBV2	TGTGCCAGCAGTACTATCACGTTGGGACCCCCCGAGGATGGCTTC	CASSTITLGPPEDGF
NA	TRBD2	TRBJ2-3	TRBV4-1	TGCGCCAGCAGCCAAAACCCGGGACTAGGCGCCGGGAATACGCAGTATTTT	CASSQNPGLGAGNTQYF
NA	NA	TRBJ2-6	TRBV6-1	TGTGCCAGCAGTGAAGCAGTCGGACAAGGATGGGCAGGGGCCAACGTCCTGACTTTC	CASSEAVGQGWAGANVLTF
NA	NA	TRBJ2-1	TRBV7-2	TGTGCCAGCAGCTTACGAGACCTCCGTTACAATGAGCAGTTCTTC	CASSLRDLRYNEQFF
NA	NA	TRBJ1-3	TRBV18	TGTGCCAGCTCCCCGACGTCCGCAAACACCATATATTTT	CASSPTSANTIYF
NA	NA	TRBJ1-6	TRBV6-5	TGTGCCAGCACCTCGGGCCTATGGGATTCACCCCTCCACTTT	CASTSGLWDSPLHF
once	NA	TRBJ2-4	TRBV5-1	TGCGCCAGCAGCTTGGAGCAGGGGGCCAAAAACATTCAGTACTTC	CASSLEQGAKNIQYF
NA	NA	TRBJ2-7	TRBV6-5	TGTGCCAGCAGTTACACAAACGAGGGGGGGCAGCAGTACTTC	CASSYTNEGGQQYF
NA	TRBD1	TRBJ1-5	TRBV19	TGTGCCAGTAGCAACCTCGGGACAGGGGATCAGCCCCAGCATTTT	CASSNLGTGDQPQHF
NA	TRBD2	TRBJ2-7	TRBV7-6	TGTGCCAGCAGCAAACCGGGACTAGCGGGAAGCGAGCAGTACTTC	CASSKPGLAGSEQYF
NA	TRBD2	TRBJ2-7	TRBV10-3	TGTGCCATCAGCGGTAAAGCGGGAGGTGGTTCCTACGAGCAGTACTTC	CAISGKAGGGSYEQYF
NA	NA	TRBJ1-1	TRBV6-1	TGTGCCAGCAGTGAACCCTGGAACACTGAAGCTTTCTTT	CASSEPWNTEAFF
NA	NA	TRBJ2-7	TRBV5-5	TGTGCCAGCAGCTTGGAAACCGGGAAAACCTACGAGCAGTACTTC	CASSLETGKTYEQYF
NA	NA	TRBJ2-1	TRBV9	TGTGCCAGCAGCGTAGAACAGGGAGCATACAATGAGCAGTTCTTC	CASSVEQGAYNEQFF
NA	NA	TRBJ2-5	TRBV29-1	TGCAGCTCCATGGGACCACAAGAGACCCAGTACTTC	CSSMGPQETQYF
NA	NA	TRBJ2-2	TRBV5-1	TGCGCCAGCAGCTTGCGGAACACCGGGGAGCTGTTTTTT	CASSLRNTGELFF
NA	TRBD2	TRBJ2-3	TRBV18	TGTGCCAGCTCACCGGGACTAGCGGGAAGGGGAGATACGCAGTATTTT	CASSPGLAGRGDTQYF
once	NA	TRBJ2-5	TRBV5-1	TGCGCCAGCAGCTTGGAGCAGCAAGAGACCCAGTACTTC	CASSLEQQETQYF
NA	NA	TRBJ1-4	TRBV28	TGTGCCAGCTGGAGTCGCCGTCGGTCAGTGGGCCATGAGGAAAAACTGTTTTTT	CASWSRRRSVGHEEKLFF
NA	NA	TRBJ2-5	TRBV11-3	TGTGCCAGCAGCTTCTCAAACCGGGATCAAGAGACCCAGTACTTC	CASSFSNRDQETQYF
NA	NA	TRBJ2-7	TRBV9	TGTGCCAGCAGCGTAGGGGGTAGCGCCGAGTACGAGCAGTACTTC	CASSVGGSAEYEQYF
NA	TRBD1	TRBJ1-5	TRBV7-2	TGTGCCAGCAGCCAGACAGGGGGGAAACAGCCCCAGCATTTT	CASSQTGGKQPQHF
NA	NA	TRBJ1-4	TRBV10-3	TGTGCCACCGCAGTCGAGGCGGCTAATGAAAAACTGTTTTTT	CATAVEAANEKLFF